Listed below are T cell receptor beta chains from one sample, sequenced in a study of OX40 agonist ivuxolimab in advanced cancers. Libraries were prepared by immunoSEQ multiplex PCR; TCRdb keeps only in-frame clonotypes and omits some of them. The sample gives 50,000 to 65,000 clones, over 80% of which show up once; 1.9% is in the top ten. This sample comprised CD4+ or CD8+ T cells sorted from blood, obtained in a trial of the OX40 agonist ivuxolimab. The receptors come from an adult with an advanced solid tumor such as melanoma, head and neck, liver or kidney cancer. Both conserved end residues are part of each CDR3. The D gene is left open where the match is weak. Size is stated for part of the rows, as once, few or many counts, or as a class when the clone is expanded.

>TRBV19|TRBJ1-3|-|-
CASSTPPRAPSGNTIYF
TGTGCCAGTAGTACCCCGCCGAGGGCCCCATCTGGAAACACCATATATTTT
>TRBV13|TRBJ1-5|-|-
CASSLSGGRSGDQPQHF
TGTGCCAGCAGCTTATCTGGGGGTAGGTCCGGAGATCAGCCCCAGCATTTT
>TRBV7-6|TRBJ2-7|-|-
CASSLNQGPYEQYF
TGTGCCAGCAGCTTAAATCAAGGACCATACGAGCAGTACTTC
>TRBV4-2|TRBJ2-7|-|-
CASSQETGITYEQYF
TGTGCCAGCAGCCAGGAAACGGGGATTACCTACGAGCAGTACTTC
>TRBV6-1|TRBJ2-5|-|-
CASSEGGAGETQYF
TGTGCCAGCAGTGAAGGAGGGGCCGGGGAGACCCAGTACTTC
>TRBV28|TRBJ2-7|-|-
CASTQGHPYEQYF
TGTGCCAGCACTCAGGGTCACCCCTACGAGCAGTACTTC
>TRBV2|TRBJ2-1|-|-
CASSDMKGEQFF
TGTGCCAGCAGTGACATGAAGGGTGAGCAGTTCTTC
>TRBV7-9|TRBJ1-2|-|few
CASSLETGFAGYTF
TGTGCCAGCAGCTTGGAGACAGGTTTTGCTGGCTACACCTTC
>TRBV7-6|TRBJ1-2|-|-
CASSLSPDKSNYGYTF
TGTGCCAGCAGCTTATCCCCGGACAAGTCTAACTATGGCTACACCTTC
>TRBV21-1|TRBJ2-2|-|-
CASSPTANTGELFF
TGTGCCAGCAGCCCGACAGCGAACACCGGGGAGCTGTTTTTT
>TRBV11-2|TRBJ1-2|-|-
CASSPGVWYGYTF
TGTGCCAGCAGCCCAGGGGTTTGGTATGGCTACACCTTC
>TRBV12-2|TRBJ1-2|-|-
CASRLVTSGGDRGEVGYTF
TGTGCAAGTCGCTTAGTGACGTCGGGAGGGGACAGGGGTGAAGTCGGCTACACCTTC
>TRBV7-9|TRBJ2-7|-|-
CASSLAAPHKYEQYF
TGTGCCAGCAGCTTAGCAGCACCTCACAAATACGAGCAGTACTTC
>TRBV29-1|TRBJ1-3|-|few
CSVEKAVGNTIYF
TGCAGCGTTGAGAAGGCGGTGGGAAACACCATATATTTT
>TRBV11-2|TRBJ1-2|-|-
CASTVGDPALGYGYTF
TGTGCCAGCACCGTCGGAGATCCGGCCTTGGGCTATGGCTACACCTTC
>TRBV28|TRBJ1-2|-|-
CASGRKDYGYTF
TGTGCCAGCGGGCGGAAGGACTATGGCTACACCTTC
>TRBV18|TRBJ2-5|TRBD2|-
CASSPPPGGETQYF
TGTGCCAGCTCACCACCGCCGGGAGGGGAGACCCAGTACTTC
>TRBV2|TRBJ2-5|TRBD1|-
CASSDISGGETQYF
TGTGCCAGCAGTGATATTTCAGGGGGAGAGACCCAGTACTTC
>TRBV2|TRBJ1-2|-|-
CASGIQTDVYYTF
TGTGCCAGCGGGATCCAGACAGATGTATATTACACCTTC
>TRBV19|TRBJ2-3|-|-
CASGTGQLKTDTQYF
TGTGCCAGTGGTACGGGACAACTAAAAACAGATACGCAGTATTTT
>TRBV5-1|TRBJ1-3|-|-
CASSLASSGNTIYF
TGCGCCAGCAGCTTGGCCAGCTCTGGAAACACCATATATTTT
>TRBV6-1|TRBJ1-2|-|-
CASSEAAGDYGYTF
TGTGCCAGCAGTGAAGCTGCAGGTGACTATGGCTACACCTTC
>TRBV5-5|TRBJ1-5|-|-
CASSSGGDSNQPQHF
TGTGCCAGCAGCTCGGGGGGAGATAGCAATCAGCCCCAGCATTTT
>TRBV28|TRBJ1-1|TRBD1|-
CASSLSRTGRGAEAFF
TGTGCCAGCAGTTTATCCCGGACAGGGCGAGGCGCTGAAGCTTTCTTT
>TRBV7-9|TRBJ1-2|-|once
CASSSASAVGYTF
TGTGCCAGCAGCTCTGCGAGTGCAGTTGGCTACACCTTC
>TRBV11-2|TRBJ2-2|TRBD2|-
CASSVSGATTGELFF
TGTGCCAGCAGCGTTAGCGGGGCCACAACCGGGGAGCTGTTTTTT
>TRBV7-2|TRBJ1-1|-|-
CASSSTGKSAEAFF
TGTGCCAGCAGCTCCACAGGGAAGAGCGCTGAAGCTTTCTTT
>TRBV7-2|TRBJ2-7|-|-
CASSLRLVAAGEQYF
TGTGCCAGCAGCTTACGACTAGTTGCGGCGGGGGAGCAGTACTTC
>TRBV18|TRBJ2-4|-|-
CASSPLSDGAKNIQYF
TGTGCCAGCTCACCACTTAGCGATGGGGCCAAAAACATTCAGTACTTC
>TRBV10-1|TRBJ2-1|-|-
CASSKRGGESYNEQFF
TGCGCCAGCAGTAAGCGTGGCGGGGAGTCCTACAATGAGCAGTTCTTC
>TRBV27|TRBJ2-3|-|-
CASSSRTPDTQYF
TGTGCCAGCAGCTCCCGGACGCCAGATACGCAGTATTTT
>TRBV28|TRBJ1-2|-|-
CASSLERDKGRKDRLGYGYTF
TGTGCCAGCAGTTTAGAGAGGGATAAGGGTAGGAAAGACCGGCTGGGCTATGGCTACACCTTC
>TRBV6-5|TRBJ2-6|-|-
CASSYTAQAGANVLTF
TGTGCCAGCAGTTATACAGCACAAGCTGGGGCCAACGTCCTGACTTTC
>TRBV7-2|TRBJ1-3|-|-
CASSFDAGNTIYF
TGTGCCAGCAGCTTTGACGCTGGAAACACCATATATTTT
>TRBV6-5|TRBJ2-1|TRBD2|-
CASSYGSGRAYNEQFF
TGTGCCAGCAGTTACGGAAGCGGGAGGGCCTACAATGAGCAGTTCTTC
>TRBV5-1|TRBJ2-2|-|-
CASSSQGTTGELFF
TGCGCCAGCAGCTCGCAGGGTACCACCGGGGAGCTGTTTTTT
>TRBV19|TRBJ1-1|-|-
CASSIGAGIMNTEAFF
TGTGCCAGTAGTATAGGGGCAGGCATCATGAACACTGAAGCTTTCTTT
>TRBV7-8|TRBJ1-5|-|-
CASSLEAGHNQPQHF
TGTGCCAGCAGCTTAGAGGCAGGACACAATCAGCCCCAGCATTTT
>TRBV11-1|TRBJ2-7|-|-
CASSFLGASTEQYF
TGTGCCAGCAGCTTTCTGGGGGCGTCTACGGAGCAGTACTTC
>TRBV5-1|TRBJ2-7|TRBD1|-
CASTTTGGSYEQYF
TGCGCCAGCACTACGACAGGGGGATCCTACGAGCAGTACTTC
>TRBV19|TRBJ2-1|-|-
CASSIPPAQYNEQFF
TGTGCCAGTAGTATCCCCCCGGCTCAGTACAATGAGCAGTTCTTC
>TRBV11-3|TRBJ2-7|-|few
CASSPLGAQGYEQYF
TGTGCCAGCAGCCCACTCGGTGCCCAGGGCTACGAGCAGTACTTC
>TRBV28|TRBJ1-5|-|-
CASSLQGGGYSNQPQHF
TGTGCCAGCAGTTTACAGGGAGGGGGATATAGCAATCAGCCCCAGCATTTT
>TRBV9|TRBJ2-3|-|-
CASSAQVGWTDTQYF
TGTGCCAGCAGCGCGCAAGTTGGGTGGACAGATACGCAGTATTTT
>TRBV19|TRBJ1-5|-|few
CASRTDYSNQPQHF
TGTGCCAGCAGGACAGATTATAGCAATCAGCCCCAGCATTTT
>TRBV28|TRBJ2-2|TRBD2|-
CASTLPIRGAGELFF
TGTGCCAGCACCCTCCCAATTCGGGGGGCCGGGGAGCTGTTTTTT
>TRBV29-1|TRBJ1-1|-|-
CSVESGTEAFF
TGCAGCGTTGAATCAGGGACTGAAGCTTTCTTT
>TRBV5-4|TRBJ2-1|-|-
CASSSLASNEQFF
TGTGCCAGCAGCTCATTAGCGTCCAATGAGCAGTTCTTC